The text below deals with one T cell receptor beta chain. These data are taken from a study of blood T cell repertoires in COVID-19. Authors' methods: Amplified reference gene primers provided the basis for estimating nucleated cell counts. Produced via immunoSEQ multiplex PCR; TCRdb's table is partial and in-frame only. Clone size and V and J calls were adopted from that table, with D and trimming inferred from the DNA. Of about 110,000 clones detected, approximately 84% appear once; the ten largest clones hold 3.4%. CDR1 is LGHDT, CDR2 YNNKEL, per germline (reference sequence). CDR3 length: 15 amino acids. V gave up 1 base and J gave up 5 bases; unmatched junction bases: 4.

The source material was peripheral blood. The chain employs TRBV3-1 (or the pseudogene TRBV3-2) and TRBJ2-3; 9 positions match TRBD2. The TCR sequence derives from a man between 40 and 49 years old with acute or convalescent COVID-19. The CDR3 sequence is CASSQVISGGDTQYF. As DNA, the CDR3 is TGTGCCAGCAGCCAAGTGATTAGCGGGGGAGATACGCAGTATTTT.